This T cell receptor beta chain was sequenced during a study of cytomegalovirus exposure and HLA in healthy donors. Overall study findings and caveats: Most TCR sequences were seen very rarely across donors, but some public TCRs occurred in many. With later analysis, a missense DCLRE1C variant became linked to TCR beta V- and J-gene trimming.

13 Jbeta primers and 60 Vbeta primers were used for the PCR. TCRdb's copy holds only in-frame clones and misses some; the assay was immunoSEQ multiplex PCR. The profile shows about 160,000 clones, 80% to 90% of them singletons. This clone occurred once. Its antigen remains unidentified. CDR1 and CDR2 (germline): SGHRS, YFSETQ. Trimming took 0 bases from V and 2 from J; bases not matched to a gene: 0. The CDR3 totals 14 residues. V and J are TRBV5-1 and TRBJ2-7; 9 bases map to TRBD1. This clonotype was sampled from a woman aged 18-29 years in good health and CMV-seronegative. Sequencing was carried out using PBMCs. CDR3 sequence: CASSLGTGAYEQYF. The DNA for the CDR3 is TGCGCCAGCAGCTTGGGGACAGGGGCCTACGAGCAGTACTTC.